Below, one TCR beta chain is given with its context. Its specificity is not known. The V end was cut by 0 bases, the J end by 3 bases, with 24 bases between. Germline lookup yields CDR1 DFQATT and CDR2 SNEGSKA (reference sequence). The CDR3 covers 18 residues. Patients were all untreated before their thyroid surgery. This entry is derived from a study of metastatic and nonmetastatic thyroid tumors. For the study at large: Repertoire comparison spanned blood and tumor or nodule tissue of malignant and benign thyroid patients.

Source study methods: The study built a papillary thyroid cancer distant-metastasis classifier from CDR3 differences across clinicopathological groups. TCRdb reprocessed the PCR reads using MiXCR. TCRdb's processing, not the authors', yielded these V and J calls. The sample holds about 16,000 clones, about 31% seen once. Study observations and caveats: Reportedly, malignant thyroid tumors had significantly higher TCR beta diversity than benign nodules, in blood and tumor.

The J gene is TRBJ2-7, the V gene TRBV20-1; D possibly corresponds to TRBD2 (6 bases). This TCR derives from a female donor with papillary thyroid cancer or a benign thyroid nodule (not recorded which). Some clones in this sample may be carry-over from other donors' samples. The sequenced material came from tumor tissue. Here the CDR3 reads CSARDVAREYRKGYEQYF. CDR3 coding DNA: TGCAGTGCTAGAGATGTCGCACGGGAGTACAGAAAGGGCTACGAGCAGTACTTC.